Listed here is a single TCR beta chain. This sample is part of a study of blood T cell repertoires in COVID-19. As for the study in general: Nucleic acid was either cDNA or gDNA, and it came from T cells, B-cell-depleted T cells, or PBMCs.

In terms of age and location, participants ranged from roughly 18 to 95 years and lived in approximately 24 US areas. Germline CDR1 is SGDLS and CDR2 is YYNGEE. CDR3 length: 16 residues. Between the trimmed V and J ends, which lost 0 bases and 1 base, there was a span of 8 bases. Produced via immunoSEQ multiplex PCR; TCRdb's table is partial and in-frame only. The sample holds a few hundred thousand clones; about nine tenths are singletons and the top ten take about 8.9%. V gene TRBV9 combines with J gene TRBJ1-6; D gene ambiguous. The sequence derives from a woman younger than 30 who had recovered from COVID-19. What was sequenced was PBMCs or T cells enriched from blood (not recorded which). DNA for the CDR3: TGTGCCAGCAGCGTAGAGGGAGGGTCCTATAATTCACCCCTCCACTTT. Translation gives CASSVEGGSYNSPLHF.